This T cell receptor (beta chain) comes out of a study of T cell changes during pregnancy in multiple sclerosis. After removal of 1 base from V and 3 bases from J, the junction contained 2 bases not matched to a gene. Germline CDR1 and CDR2: SEHNR and FQNEAQ (reference sequence). CDR3 size: 15 residues. Sequenced by immunoSEQ multiplex PCR; TCRdb stores in-frame clones only, minus some. The table has approximately 59,000 clones, about 93% seen once; the top ten hold 1.3% to 1.5%. This clone was seen a single time. The identical CDR3 is also encoded by other nucleotide sequences in the sample. The material was peripheral blood, obtained in the third trimester of pregnancy. The source of this sequence is a female donor in good health, enrolled as a control in a pregnancy study. This rearrangement joins TRBV7-9 to TRBJ2-3; 9 bases line up with TRBD2. CDR3 residues: CASSLGAGGTDTQYF. CDR3 in DNA: TGTGCCAGCAGCTTAGGGGCGGGGGGGACAGATACGCAGTATTTT.